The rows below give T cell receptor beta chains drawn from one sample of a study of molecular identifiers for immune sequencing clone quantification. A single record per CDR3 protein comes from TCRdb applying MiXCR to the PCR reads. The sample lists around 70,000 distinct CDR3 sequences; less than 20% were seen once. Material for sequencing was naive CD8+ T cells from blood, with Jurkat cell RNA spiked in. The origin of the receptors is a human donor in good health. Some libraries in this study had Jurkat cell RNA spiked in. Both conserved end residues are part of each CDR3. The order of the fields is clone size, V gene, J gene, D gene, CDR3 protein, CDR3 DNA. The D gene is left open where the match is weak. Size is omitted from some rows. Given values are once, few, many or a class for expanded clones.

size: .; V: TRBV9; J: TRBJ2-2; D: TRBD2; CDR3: CVSSFAGTSGYAGELFF; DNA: TGTGTCAGCAGCTTCGCCGGGACTAGCGGCTACGCCGGGGAGCTGTTTTTT
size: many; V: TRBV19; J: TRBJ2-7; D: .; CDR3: CASSTRLTRGPLEQYF; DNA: TGTGCCAGTAGTACCCGCCTGACCCGGGGGCCTCTCGAGCAGTACTTC
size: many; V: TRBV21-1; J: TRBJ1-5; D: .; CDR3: CASSNLYRGLQPQHF; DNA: TGTGCCAGCAGCAATTTGTACAGGGGGCTACAGCCCCAGCATTTT
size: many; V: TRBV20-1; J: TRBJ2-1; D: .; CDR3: CRRSNEQFF; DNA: TGCCGAAGAAGCAATGAGCAGTTCTTC
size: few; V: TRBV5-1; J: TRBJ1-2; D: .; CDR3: CASRQGPDRSYGYTF; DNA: TGCGCCAGCAGACAAGGACCCGATAGGAGCTATGGCTACACCTTC
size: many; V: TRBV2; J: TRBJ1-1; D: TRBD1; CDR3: CASSQGGVNTEAFF; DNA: TGTGCCAGCAGTCAAGGGGGCGTTAACACTGAAGCTTTCTTT
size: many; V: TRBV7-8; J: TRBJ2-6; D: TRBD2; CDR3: CASSLSGGGLRDLLSGANVLTF; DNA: TGTGCCAGCAGCTTAAGCGGGGGAGGGCTTAGGGATCTTCTCTCTGGGGCCAACGTCCTGACTTTC
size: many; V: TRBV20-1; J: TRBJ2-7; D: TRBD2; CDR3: CSARALAGVIYEQYF; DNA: TGCAGTGCTAGAGCGTTAGCGGGAGTTATCTACGAGCAGTACTTC
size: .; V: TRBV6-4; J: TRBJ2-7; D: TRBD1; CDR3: CASSATGGHDEQYF; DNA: TGTGCCAGCAGTGCGACAGGGGGTCACGACGAGCAGTACTTC
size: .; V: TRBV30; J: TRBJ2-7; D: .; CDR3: CAWSGLKRGFRHEQYF; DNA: TGTGCCTGGAGCGGACTCAAGAGGGGTTTTAGGCACGAGCAGTACTTC
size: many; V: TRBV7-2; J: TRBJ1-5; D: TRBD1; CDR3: CASSSVTGVGQPQHF; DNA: TGTGCCAGCAGCTCCGTGACAGGGGTCGGACAGCCCCAGCATTTT
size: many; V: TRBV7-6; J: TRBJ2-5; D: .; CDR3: CASSSRTVKETQYF; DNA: TGTGCCAGCAGCTCCCGGACAGTAAAAGAGACCCAGTACTTC
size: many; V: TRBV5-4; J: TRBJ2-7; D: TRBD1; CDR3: CASSLAVGDSYLYEQYF; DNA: TGTGCCAGCAGCTTGGCCGTCGGGGACAGCTACCTCTACGAGCAGTACTTC
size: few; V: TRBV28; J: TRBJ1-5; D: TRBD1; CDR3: CASSFRQGGAQPQHF; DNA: TGTGCCAGCAGTTTCCGACAGGGAGGCGCTCAGCCCCAGCATTTT
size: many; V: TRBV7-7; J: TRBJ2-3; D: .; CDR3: CASSLSGTLSPTDTQYF; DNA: TGTGCCAGCAGCTTATCTGGGACCCTATCTCCCACAGATACGCAGTATTTT
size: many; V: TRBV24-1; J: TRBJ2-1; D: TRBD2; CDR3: CATSGSLAGGINEQFF; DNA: TGTGCCACCAGTGGCAGCCTAGCGGGAGGGATCAATGAGCAGTTCTTC
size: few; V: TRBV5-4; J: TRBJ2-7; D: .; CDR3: CASSLMGEQYF; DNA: TGTGCCAGCAGCCTGATGGGCGAGCAGTACTTC
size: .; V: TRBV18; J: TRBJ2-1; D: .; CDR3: CASSPYRQSSYNEQFF; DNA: TGTGCCAGCTCACCATACCGTCAGAGCTCCTACAATGAGCAGTTCTTC
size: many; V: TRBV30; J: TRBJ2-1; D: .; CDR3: CAWSSYDEQFF; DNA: TGTGCCTGGAGTTCGTACGATGAGCAGTTCTTC
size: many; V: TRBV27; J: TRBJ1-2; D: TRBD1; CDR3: CASSTGQGALFYGYTF; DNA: TGTGCCAGCAGTACGGGACAGGGGGCCCTGTTCTATGGCTACACCTTC
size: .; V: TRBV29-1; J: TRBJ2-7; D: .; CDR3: CSAPRQDPSYEQYF; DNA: TGCAGCGCCCCCAGACAGGACCCCTCCTACGAGCAGTACTTC
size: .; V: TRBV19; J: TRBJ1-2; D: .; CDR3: CARGAKGCTNYGYTF; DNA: TGTGCCAGGGGCGCGAAAGGTTGCACTAACTATGGCTACACCTTC
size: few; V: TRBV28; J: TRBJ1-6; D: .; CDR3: CASLTRSSYNSPLHF; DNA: TGTGCCAGCCTTACTAGGAGCTCCTATAATTCACCCCTCCACTTT
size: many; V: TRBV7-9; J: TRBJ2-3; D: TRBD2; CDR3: CASSTIAGESQDTQYF; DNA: TGTGCCAGCAGCACAATAGCGGGAGAGTCCCAAGATACGCAGTATTTT
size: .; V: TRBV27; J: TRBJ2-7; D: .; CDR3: CASSSDPYEQYF; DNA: TGTGCCAGCAGTTCGGACCCCTACGAGCAGTACTTC